The 23 T cell receptor beta chains below were found in one sample sequenced in a study of glioma-infiltrating T cells after dendritic cell vaccination. Time point meaning: after dendritic cell vaccination, including at tumor progression/relapse. TCRdb's table, derived via immunoSEQ multiplex PCR, lists solely in-frame clones and lacks some. The data contain 110,000 or so clones, around 87% of them singletons. The sequencing here drew on blood, taken after dendritic cell vaccination. The receptor set was obtained from a human donor with glioblastoma.

The V and J genes are TRBV19 and TRBJ1-6; 7 nucleotides agree with TRBD1. Germline V gene lookup returns CDR1 LNHDA and CDR2 SQIVND (reference sequence). This CDR3 spans 15 amino acids. J lost 9 bases, V lost 3 bases, and 8 bases had no gene match. CDR3 coding DNA: TGTGCCAGTAGTATTGAGGCAGGGGGTTTTTCACCCCTCCACTTT. Protein: CASSIEAGGFSPLHF. Filled out from reference TRBV19 and TRBJ1-6, the complete variable domain reads DGGITQSPKYLFRKEGQNVTLSCEQNLNHDAMYWYRQDPGQGLRLIYYSQIVNDFQKGDIAEGYSVSREKKESFPLTVTSAQKNPTAFYLCASSIEAGGFSPLHFGNGTRLTVT.

This chain uses TRBV11-3 with TRBJ2-7; 11 bases map to TRBD2. CDR1 and CDR2 from the germline V gene are SGHNT and YENEEA. The CDR3 runs 16 residues. V lost 3 bases, J lost 5 bases, and 9 bases stayed unmatched. The CDR3 here is CASSLGLAGGIDEQYF. The CDR3 coding sequence is TGTGCCAGCAGCTTGGGGCTAGCGGGAGGTATCGACGAGCAGTACTTC.

This clone was picked up a small number of times. J is TRBJ1-2 and V is TRBV5-4; tentative D call: TRBD1 (5 bases). The germline V gene encodes CDR1 SGHNT and CDR2 YYREEE (reference sequence). Trimming took off 2 bases at V and 4 bases at J, with 27 bases between the two ends. This CDR3 comprises 19 residues. The CDR3 coding sequence is TGTGCCAGCAGCTTTGATGTAGGGGTTGCCTATACCCTTAGCTATGGCTACACCTTC. This sequence encodes CASSFDVGVAYTLSYGYTF.

The chain couples TRBV10-3 to TRBJ2-6; 9 nucleotides match TRBD1. Germline assignment: CDR1 ENHRY and CDR2 SYGVKD. J lost 0 bases, V lost 7 bases, and 7 bases had no gene match. The length of the CDR3 is 17 residues. The CDR3 sequence is CAINPGTGYSGANVLTF. The DNA of the CDR3 is TGTGCCATCAACCCCGGGACAGGGTACTCTGGGGCCAACGTCCTGACTTTC.

The chain is built from TRBV6-6 and TRBJ2-6; no clear D gene. Trimming stripped 3 bases from V and 0 bases from J, with 6 bases between. Germline lookup yields CDR1 MNHNY and CDR2 SVGAGI (reference sequence). CDR3 length equals 15 residues. The CDR3 region is CASSYKRSGANVLTF. CDR3 sequence (DNA): TGTGCCAGCAGTTATAAGCGCTCTGGGGCCAACGTCCTGACTTTC.

As concerns this clone: An end of the junction does not agree with germline; a read error may underlie this. The chain has TRBV19 and TRBJ1-1, with D unresolved. The CDR3 has 18 amino acids. CDR1 and CDR2 from the germline V gene are LNHDA and SQIVND (reference sequence). CDR3 sequence reads: CASTIRTGGASPNTEAFF. The DNA of the CDR3 is TGTGCCAGTACTATAAGGACGGGAGGAGCTTCTCCCAACACTGAAGCTTTCTTT.

The chain uses TRBV6-5 and TRBJ1-2, with D unresolved. Germline CDR1 reads MNHEY; CDR2 reads SVGAGI. This CDR3 has 12 residues. The germline V and J ends were trimmed by 5 bases and 8 bases, with 12 bases remaining between them. The chain's CDR3 is CASSTQARGYTF. The CDR3 DNA follows: TGTGCCAGCAGTACCCAGGCACGCGGCTACACCTTC.

The table lists this clone with a few counts. This rearrangement joins TRBV27 to TRBJ2-7; D is ambiguous. The CDR3 contains 17 residues. Germline V gene sequence: CDR1 MNHEY, CDR2 SMNVEV (reference sequence). V dropped 5 bases and J dropped 2 bases, with 22 bases sitting between them. DNA for the CDR3: TGTGCCAGCAGTCCCCCCCTTGAGGAATTAGGCGCCTACGAGCAGTACTTC. This encodes CASSPPLEELGAYEQYF.

This clone came up once. The CDR3 coding sequence is TGTGCCTGGAGTCCCTCTGCGAGCGACGAGCAGTACTTC. This sequence encodes CAWSPSASDEQYF. The gene calls are TRBV30 and TRBJ2-7; D gene uncertain. This CDR3 is built from 13 residues. The V gene lost 2 bases and the J gene lost 5 bases, with 13 bases spanning the gap. Germline V gene data show CDR1 as GTSNPN and CDR2 as SVGIG (reference sequence). Drawing the rest from reference TRBV30 and TRBJ2-7, the complete variable domain is SQTIHQWPATLVQPVGSPLSLECTVEGTSNPNLYWYRQAAGRGLQLLFYSVGIGQISSEVPQNLSASRPQDRQFILSSKKLLLSDSGFYLCAWSPSASDEQYFGPGTRLTVT.

The rearrangement links TRBV7-9 to TRBJ1-6; D is possibly TRBD1 (5 bases). V shed 1 base and J shed 10 bases, with 11 bases lying between them. Germline V gene data show CDR1 as SEHNR and CDR2 as FQNEAQ (reference sequence). The CDR3 has 14 amino acids. The CDR3: CASSLGGGASPLHF. For the CDR3, the DNA is TGTGCCAGCAGCTTAGGGGGGGGAGCGTCACCCCTCCACTTT.

J is TRBJ2-1 and V is TRBV29-1, with 8 bases matching TRBD2. Germline V gene lookup returns CDR1 SQVTM and CDR2 ANQGSEA. This CDR3 has 16 amino acids. The junction had 15 bases not matched to a gene; V was cut back by 7 bases and J by 4 bases. CDR3 residues: CSANRRSGLEYNEQFF. CDR3 DNA sequence: TGCAGCGCAAATCGACGGTCGGGACTAGAGTACAATGAGCAGTTCTTC.

Only one count was recorded for this clone. J is TRBJ1-1 and V is TRBV19, with D maybe TRBD1 (5 bases). Germline CDR1 is LNHDA and CDR2 is SQIVND (reference sequence). V lost 1 base and J lost 4, with 13 bases in between. This CDR3 is built from 15 residues. The CDR3 sequence: CASSIGTLVSTEAFF. The DNA for the CDR3 is TGTGCCAGTAGTATAGGGACATTGGTGAGCACTGAAGCTTTCTTT.

V usage is TRBV5-1 and J usage is TRBJ2-5; 13 nucleotides agree with TRBD2. The CDR3 extends over 17 amino acids. CDR1 SGHRS and CDR2 YFSETQ come from the germline V gene. After removal of 4 bases from V and 5 bases from J, the junction contained 11 bases not matched to a gene. The CDR3 here is CASSTGLAGDTGETQYF. CDR3 nucleotides: TGCGCCAGCAGCACAGGACTAGCGGGGGACACCGGGGAGACCCAGTACTTC.

This clone came up once. The genes are TRBV6-5 and TRBJ1-2; D may be TRBD1 (6 bases). Germline loops: CDR1 MNHEY, CDR2 SVGAGI. Trimming stripped 2 bases from V and 8 bases from J, with 12 bases between. The CDR3 has 13 residues. This CDR3 is CASSYKQGDGYTF. CDR3 nucleotides: TGTGCCAGCAGTTACAAACAGGGTGACGGCTACACCTTC.

The chain has TRBV9 and TRBJ2-2; D is ambiguous. V was trimmed by 0 bases and J by 4 bases, leaving 10 bases between them. The CDR3 extends over 15 amino acids. Germline CDR1 SGDLS, CDR2 YYNGEE. The CDR3 DNA sequence: TGTGCCAGCAGCGTAGGGGCAGGCCTCACCGGGGAGCTGTTTTTT. Protein sequence: CASSVGAGLTGELFF.

J is TRBJ1-1 and V is TRBV2; D is undetermined. This CDR3 comprises 14 residues. Germline-derived CDR1 and CDR2 are SNHLY and FYNNEI. The V end lost 7 bases, the J end lost 4 bases, and 16 bases lay between the germline ends. The CDR3 reads CASTRQTGGTEAFF. In nucleotides, the CDR3 is TGTGCCAGCACTAGACAAACGGGAGGCACTGAAGCTTTCTTT.

This clone appeared a single time. This chain connects TRBV7-9 to TRBJ2-5; TRBD1 matches at 11 bases. CDR1 is SEHNR, CDR2 FQNEAQ, per germline (reference sequence). This CDR3 comprises 15 residues. V lost 4 bases, J lost 1 base, and 2 bases stayed unmatched. The CDR3 region is CASSSGQGAQETQYF. The CDR3 bases are TGTGCCAGCAGCTCCGGACAGGGGGCCCAAGAGACCCAGTACTTC.

The chain carries TRBV27 and TRBJ1-1; tentative D call: TRBD1 (6 bases). This CDR3 comprises 13 residues. V was trimmed by 6 bases and J by 3 bases, leaving 11 bases between them. Per the germline V gene, CDR1 is MNHEY and CDR2 is SMNVEV (reference sequence). This chain's CDR3 is CASSDRLYTEAFF. The CDR3 DNA follows: TGTGCCAGCAGCGACAGGTTGTACACTGAAGCTTTCTTT.

V and J are TRBV7-9 and TRBJ1-1; D is uncertain. Between the trimmed V and J ends, which lost 5 bases and 1 base, there was a span of 14 bases. CDR3 length: 15 amino acids. Looked up from germline, CDR1 is SEHNR and CDR2 is FQNEAQ (reference sequence). The CDR3 loop reads CASSRSIEGNTEAFF. CDR3 DNA sequence: TGTGCCAGCAGCCGATCCATCGAGGGGAACACTGAAGCTTTCTTT.

The chain has TRBV5-1 and TRBJ2-6, with TRBD2 identical over 8 bases. The germline gives CDR1 SGHRS, CDR2 YFSETQ. J lost 4 bases, V lost 2 bases, and 5 bases had no gene match. The CDR3 has 16 residues. CDR3 region: CASSFTGGAGANVLTF. CDR3 DNA sequence: TGCGCCAGCAGCTTCACGGGGGGGGCCGGGGCCAACGTCCTGACTTTC.

The V gene is TRBV10-3, the J gene TRBJ2-1, with TRBD2 matching over 7 bases. The germline CDR1 and CDR2 sequences are ENHRY and SYGVKD. There are 16 residues in the CDR3. Trimming at V came to 6 bases and at J to 3 bases, leaving 11 bases not matched to a gene. The CDR3 DNA follows: TGTGCCATCAGACCGGATGCGGGGGTCCGCTACAATGAGCAGTTCTTC. It translates to CAIRPDAGVRYNEQFF.

This chain joins TRBV7-9 and TRBJ2-3, with D perhaps TRBD1 (5 bases). Germline V gives CDR1 SEHNR, CDR2 FQNEAQ (reference sequence). There are 13 residues in the CDR3. Trimming removed 0 bases at V and 5 bases at J, with 6 bases between. The CDR3: CASSLAQGDTQYF. The DNA for the CDR3 is TGTGCCAGCAGCTTAGCCCAGGGAGATACGCAGTATTTT. The entire variable domain, with the rest obtained from reference TRBV7-9 and TRBJ2-3, is as follows: DTGVSQNPRHKITKRGQNVTFRCDPISEHNRLYWYRQTLGQGPEFLTYFQNEAQLEKSRLLSDRFSAERPKGSFSTLEIQRTEQGDSAMYLCASSLAQGDTQYFGPGTRLTVL.

This chain links TRBV5-4 with TRBJ1-5; tentative D call: TRBD1 (6 bases). Germline lookup yields CDR1 SGHNT and CDR2 YYREEE (reference sequence). CDR3 length: 13 amino acids. The V end lost 4 bases, the J end lost 6 bases, and 11 bases lay between the germline ends. The CDR3 sequence: CASSPETGQPQHF. CDR3 coding DNA: TGTGCCAGCAGCCCAGAGACAGGTCAGCCCCAGCATTTT.